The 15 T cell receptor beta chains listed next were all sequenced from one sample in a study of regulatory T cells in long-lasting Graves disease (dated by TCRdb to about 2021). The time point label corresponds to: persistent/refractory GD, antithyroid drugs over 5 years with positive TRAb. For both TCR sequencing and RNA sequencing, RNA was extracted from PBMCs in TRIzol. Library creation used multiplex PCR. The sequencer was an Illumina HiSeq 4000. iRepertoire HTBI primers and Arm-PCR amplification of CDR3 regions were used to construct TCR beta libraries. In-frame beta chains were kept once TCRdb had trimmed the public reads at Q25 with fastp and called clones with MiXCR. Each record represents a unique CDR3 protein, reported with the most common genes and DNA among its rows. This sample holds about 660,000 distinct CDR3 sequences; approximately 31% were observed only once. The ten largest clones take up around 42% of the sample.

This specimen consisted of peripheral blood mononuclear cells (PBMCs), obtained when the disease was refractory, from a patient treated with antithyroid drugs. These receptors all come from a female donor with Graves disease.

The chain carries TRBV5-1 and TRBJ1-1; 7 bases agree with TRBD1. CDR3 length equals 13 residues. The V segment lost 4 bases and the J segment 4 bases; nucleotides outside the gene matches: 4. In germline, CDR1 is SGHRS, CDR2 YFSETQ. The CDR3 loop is CASSRRQGTEAFF. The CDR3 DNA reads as TGCGCCAGCAGCCGACGACAGGGCACTGAAGCTTTCTTT.

The CDR3 coding sequence is TGTGCCAGCAGTTTTAGGAGGGCGGGGAACACTGAAGCTTTCTTT. Translating gives CASSFRRAGNTEAFF. V and J are TRBV28 and TRBJ1-1; D remains ambiguous. V was trimmed by 3 bases and J by 1 base, leaving 12 bases between them. The CDR3 spans 15 residues. Germline values: CDR1 MDHEN, CDR2 SYDVKM.

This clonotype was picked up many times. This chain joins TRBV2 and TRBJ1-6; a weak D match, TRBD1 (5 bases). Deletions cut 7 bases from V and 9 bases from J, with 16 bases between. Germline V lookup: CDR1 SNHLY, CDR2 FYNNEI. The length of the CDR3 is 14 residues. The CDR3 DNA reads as TGTGCCAGCACCACGGGACGCGCAATTTCACCCCTCCACTTT. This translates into CASTTGRAISPLHF.

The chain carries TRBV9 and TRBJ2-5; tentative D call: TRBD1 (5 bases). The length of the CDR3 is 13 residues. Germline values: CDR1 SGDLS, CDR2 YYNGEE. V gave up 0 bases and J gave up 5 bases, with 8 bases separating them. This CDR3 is CASSVEAGETQYF. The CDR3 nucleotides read TGTGCCAGCAGCGTAGAGGCAGGGGAGACCCAGTACTTC.

The CDR3 DNA is TGCAGCGTTGAAGTCCAGGGGAAACTGTTTTTT. Protein: CSVEVQGKLFF. The chain combines TRBV29-1 with TRBJ1-4, with TRBD1 as a possible D gene (6 bases). Deletions cut 1 base from V and 11 bases from J, with 8 bases between. This CDR3 spans 11 amino acids. In germline, CDR1 is SQVTM, CDR2 ANQGSEA.

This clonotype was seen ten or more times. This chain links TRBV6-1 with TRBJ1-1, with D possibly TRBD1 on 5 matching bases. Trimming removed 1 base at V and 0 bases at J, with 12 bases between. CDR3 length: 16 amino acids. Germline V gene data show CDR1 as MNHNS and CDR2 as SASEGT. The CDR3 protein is CASSEGWGEMNTEAFF. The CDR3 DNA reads TGTGCCAGCAGTGAAGGATGGGGGGAGATGAACACTGAAGCTTTCTTT.

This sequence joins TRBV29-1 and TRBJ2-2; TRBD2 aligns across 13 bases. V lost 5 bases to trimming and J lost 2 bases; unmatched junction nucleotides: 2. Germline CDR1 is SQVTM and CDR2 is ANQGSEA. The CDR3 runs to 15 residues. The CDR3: CSVRTSGSNTGELFF. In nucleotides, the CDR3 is TGCAGCGTTCGGACTAGCGGGAGTAACACCGGGGAGCTGTTTTTT.

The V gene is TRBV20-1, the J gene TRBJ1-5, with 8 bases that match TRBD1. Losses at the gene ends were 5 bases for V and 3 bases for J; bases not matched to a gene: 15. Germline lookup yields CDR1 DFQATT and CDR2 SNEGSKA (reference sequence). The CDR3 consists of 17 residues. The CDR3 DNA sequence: TGCAGTGCTCCTTCTCCTGGACAGGGAGGGGACAATCAGCCCCAGCATTTT. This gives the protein CSAPSPGQGGDNQPQHF.

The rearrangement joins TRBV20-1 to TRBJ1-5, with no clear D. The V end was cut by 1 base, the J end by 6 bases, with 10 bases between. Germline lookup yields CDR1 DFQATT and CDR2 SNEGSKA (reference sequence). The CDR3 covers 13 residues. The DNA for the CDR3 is TGCAGTGCTAGAGTAGCAGGTTCTCAGCCCCAGCATTTT. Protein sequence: CSARVAGSQPQHF.

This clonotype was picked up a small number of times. CDR3 sequence (DNA): TGTGCCAGCAGCCAAGTCCTCCCGGGACTAGAAGGGACCCAGTACTTC. Translation gives CASSQVLPGLEGTQYF. The chain combines TRBV14 with TRBJ2-5; 8 bases are shared with TRBD2. Per germline, CDR1 SGHDN and CDR2 FVKESK. The CDR3 spans 16 residues. V lost 1 base, J lost 7 bases, and 11 bases stayed unmatched.

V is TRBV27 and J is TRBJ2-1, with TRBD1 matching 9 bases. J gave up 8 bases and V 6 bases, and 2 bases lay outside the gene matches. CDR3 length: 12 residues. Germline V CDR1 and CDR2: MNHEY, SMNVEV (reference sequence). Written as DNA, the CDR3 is TGTGCCAGCAGGACAGGGGGGCATGAGCAGTTCTTC. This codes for CASRTGGHEQFF.

The CDR3 spells CASSSGERPQHF. Written as DNA, the CDR3 is TGTGCCAGCAGTTCCGGGGAGCGGCCCCAGCATTTT. The rearrangement joins TRBV12-3 or TRBV12-4 to TRBJ1-5; D not certain. The CDR3 runs 12 residues. V lost 4 bases, J lost 9 bases, and 10 bases lay in between.

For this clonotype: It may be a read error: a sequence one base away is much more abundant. CDR3 nucleotide sequence: TGTGCCAGCGGTCCCAGTGTAGGGTACGAGCAGTACTTC. Protein product: CASGPSVGYEQYF. The chain is built from TRBV28 and TRBJ2-7; D is undetermined. Germline V gives CDR1 MDHEN, CDR2 SYDVKM. V was clipped by 8 bases and J by 4 bases, with 15 bases between them. The CDR3 totals 13 residues.

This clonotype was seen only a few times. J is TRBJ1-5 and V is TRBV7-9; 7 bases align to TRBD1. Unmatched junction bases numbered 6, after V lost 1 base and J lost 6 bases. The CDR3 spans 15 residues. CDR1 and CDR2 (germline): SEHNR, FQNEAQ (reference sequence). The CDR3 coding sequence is TGTGCCAGCAGCTTAGGCAGGGGGTCTTCTCAGCCCCAGCATTTT. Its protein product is CASSLGRGSSQPQHF.

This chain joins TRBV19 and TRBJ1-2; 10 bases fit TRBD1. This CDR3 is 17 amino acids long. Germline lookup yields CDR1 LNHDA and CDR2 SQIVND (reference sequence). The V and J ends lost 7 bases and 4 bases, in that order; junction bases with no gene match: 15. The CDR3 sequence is CASNTGTGVSRVYGYTF. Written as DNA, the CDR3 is TGTGCCAGTAATACCGGGACAGGGGTCTCGAGAGTCTATGGCTACACCTTC.